This T cell receptor (beta chain) was identified during a study of patients and donors after allogeneic stem cell transplantation. TCRdb recomputed calls from the RT-PCR reads with MiXCR, one row per CDR3 protein. This sample has 150,000 to 200,000 distinct CDR3 sequences, with around 30% found just once. V lost 4 bases and J lost 5; bases outside the gene matches: 8. In germline, CDR1 is SGDLS, CDR2 YYNGEE. The CDR3 extends over 14 amino acids. The chain is built from TRBV9 and TRBJ2-5; the match to TRBD1 covers 7 bases. This TCR was recovered from a human donor who was either an allogeneic HSCT recipient or a stem cell or donor lymphocyte infusion donor (not recorded which). It is not recorded whose cells these are; they may come from a transplant donor. The sequenced sample consisted of blood, either unsorted or a sorted T cell fraction (not recorded which). CDR3 in amino acids: CASSPGTVGETQYF. The CDR3 DNA follows: TGTGCCAGCAGCCCCGGGACAGTGGGGGAGACCCAGTACTTC.